The rows below give T cell receptor beta chains drawn from one sample of a study of PD-1 blockade in classical Hodgkin lymphoma. Clones were read by immunoSEQ multiplex PCR, and TCRdb kept only the in-frame ones, dropping some. The table shows roughly 42,000 clones, with approximately 71% occurring only once. Sequencing was performed on peripheral blood mononuclear cells (PBMCs), taken before the fourth cycle of nivolumab. The receptors were sampled from a human donor with classical Hodgkin lymphoma. Both conserved end residues are part of each CDR3. A D gene is named only where the DNA matches it firmly. Rows may omit the clone size; those that give it use once, few, many or a size class.

NA	NA	TRBV7-9	TRBJ1-1	TGTGCCAGCAGCCCCAGGGACGGCACTGAAGCTTTCTTT	CASSPRDGTEAFF
NA	few	TRBV28	TRBJ2-5	TGTGCCAGCAGTATCCGAGGGGTTGTTCTGGAGACCCAGTACTTC	CASSIRGVVLETQYF
NA	NA	TRBV2	TRBJ2-7	TGTGCCAGCAGGGAAATATCACAGGGCGACCCCTACGAGCAGTACTTC	CASREISQGDPYEQYF
NA	NA	TRBV2	TRBJ1-4	TGTGCCAGCAGGGCCTACATATCAACTAATGAAAAACTGTTTTTT	CASRAYISTNEKLFF
NA	few	TRBV2	TRBJ1-1	TGTGCCAGCAGTGATCCCCGCGGACCAGACACTGAAGCTTTCTTT	CASSDPRGPDTEAFF
TRBD1	NA	TRBV5-5	TRBJ2-7	TGTGCCAGCAGCTTGGGACCGGGACAGGGATACGAGCAGTACTTC	CASSLGPGQGYEQYF
NA	NA	TRBV6-1	TRBJ1-2	TGTGCCAGCAAGGCAGGACGCTTCGGCTACACCTTC	CASKAGRFGYTF
NA	NA	TRBV7-2	TRBJ1-4	TGTGCCAGCAGTTCCCCGGTGGGGTTAGAAAAACTGTTTTTT	CASSSPVGLEKLFF
NA	NA	TRBV7-7	TRBJ2-5	TGTGCTAGCAGCTCCTCCCCCGTCGCCCAAGAGACCCAGTACTTC	CASSSSPVAQETQYF
NA	NA	TRBV9	TRBJ1-1	TGTGCCAGCAGCAGGGTGAACACTGAAGCTTTCTTT	CASSRVNTEAFF
NA	NA	TRBV2	TRBJ2-2	TGTGCCAGCAATACGCCCCGAGAGGGGGGGAACACCGGGGAGCTGTTTTTT	CASNTPREGGNTGELFF
TRBD1	NA	TRBV30	TRBJ1-5	TGTGCCTGGGGGACAGGGACTAGCAATCAGCCCCAGCATTTT	CAWGTGTSNQPQHF
TRBD2	once	TRBV10-3	TRBJ2-7	TGTGCCATCAGTGGTAGCGGGGTTGGTGAGCAGTACTTC	CAISGSGVGEQYF
NA	NA	TRBV6-4	TRBJ1-1	TGTGCCAGCAAGGACGCACTGAACACTGAAGCTTTCTTT	CASKDALNTEAFF
TRBD1	NA	TRBV5-1	TRBJ1-2	TGCGCCAGCAGCGCCAATACAGGGGATAATGGCTACACCTTC	CASSANTGDNGYTF
NA	NA	TRBV5-1	TRBJ2-5	TGCGCCAGCAGCTTGGACTCCTCTGAAGAGACCCAGTACTTC	CASSLDSSEETQYF
NA	NA	TRBV6-1	TRBJ1-1	TGTGCCAGCGCGGCACGTTTGAACACTGAAGCTTTCTTT	CASAARLNTEAFF
TRBD2	NA	TRBV30	TRBJ2-7	TGTGCCTGGAGTGTCGGAGCGGGGTCGAACGAGCAGTACTTC	CAWSVGAGSNEQYF
NA	NA	TRBV7-2	TRBJ1-5	TGTGCCAGCAGCCCCCTCCCAGGGAGCAATCAGCCCCAGCATTTT	CASSPLPGSNQPQHF
TRBD1	NA	TRBV7-8	TRBJ2-7	TGTGCCAGCAGCTTAGGGGGGACAGCCGAGCAGTACTTC	CASSLGGTAEQYF
TRBD2	NA	TRBV19	TRBJ2-5	TGTGCCAGTAGCCAGCTAGCGGGGGGCTTCCAAGAGACCCAGTACTTC	CASSQLAGGFQETQYF
NA	NA	TRBV28	TRBJ2-2	TGTGCCAGCAGTTTATCGATAGGTAGGACATCCGCCTCCGACCACACCGGGGAGCTGTTTTTT	CASSLSIGRTSASDHTGELFF